This T cell receptor (beta chain) was retrieved from a study of T cells in localized non-small cell lung cancer. Points from the study as a whole: Sequencing, confined to only one tumor region, leaves heterogeneity possible. Uninvolved adjacent lung had higher T cell clonality than tumor and all other tissues. When the top 100 tumor clones were examined, a median 57 of them also appeared in the adjacent lung, which was paired and uninvolved. Longer overall survival was seen with higher T cell density measured in blood.

This clone was recorded once. The antigen is not known. With V trimmed by 1 base and J by 6 bases, 2 bases remained unmatched. Per the germline V gene, CDR1 is KGHSH and CDR2 is LQKENI. This CDR3 has 14 amino acids. Sequenced by immunoSEQ multiplex PCR; TCRdb stores in-frame clones only, minus some. The table has some 30,000 clones, roughly nine tenths seen once. Sequencing used PBMCs, obtained before any cancer treatment. The clonotype comes from a man aged 35 to 69 with stage II lung adenocarcinoma. The chain combines TRBV18 with TRBJ2-1; 8 bases map to TRBD2. In nucleotides, the CDR3 is TGTGCCAGCTCACCACAAGGACTAGCCAATGAGCAGTTCTTC. It encodes CASSPQGLANEQFF.